This T cell receptor (beta chain) was profiled in a study of response to subunit inactivated influenza vaccine. Study-level results: It was suggested by the authors that few new T cells are recruited by each seasonal influenza vaccination.

Germline V gives CDR1 SGHTA, CDR2 FQGNSA. The CDR3 consists of 14 residues. The germline V and J ends were trimmed by 1 base and 6 bases, with 10 bases remaining between them. TCRdb recomputed calls from the RT-PCR reads with MiXCR, one row per CDR3 protein. Among roughly 780,000 distinct CDR3 sequences listed, about 18% were seen once. A note on this clonotype: Its antigen is not identified.

The gene calls are TRBV7-2 and TRBJ2-4; D not certain. The TCR comes from a man aged 45 to 65 who received an inactivated influenza vaccine. This specimen was PBMCs from blood, taken 5 to 6 days after vaccination. CDR3 bases: TGTGCCAGCAGCTTAGTTTTAGCCGGAAACATTCAGTACTTC. Translation gives CASSLVLAGNIQYF.